This TCR beta chain appears in the sequencing data of a study of T cell repertoires in cytomegalovirus infection. Between the trimmed V and J ends, which lost 3 bases and 4 bases, there was a span of 16 bases. The germline gives CDR1 SGHVS, CDR2 FNYEAQ. The CDR3 has 15 amino acids. Using its own MiXCR run on the reads, TCRdb lists one record per CDR3 protein. The repertoire includes about 530,000 distinct CDR3 sequences, about a quarter of them detected once, and under 15% sits in the top ten. The study, taken as a whole, reports: Dominating the ex vivo response were TCR beta clonotypes that were CMV-specific and HLA-C-restricted.

For this clonotype: Its cognate antigen is unknown.

This rearrangement joins TRBV7-6 to TRBJ2-7; maybe TRBD2 (5 bases). Specimen: PBMCs. The receptor's source is a human donor in good health (CMV status not recorded). Some clones in this sample may be carry-over from other donors' samples. As DNA, the CDR3 is TGTGCCAGCAGCTTCTTGAGCGGCGGTGTGTACGAGCAGTACTTC. Translation: CASSFLSGGVYEQYF.